The entry that follows covers one TCR beta chain sequence. In its sample, this clone was seen once. The antigen this receptor binds is unknown. Per-base quality was not reported, and no clone a single base away is much larger than it. The data were obtained in a study of cytomegalovirus exposure and HLA in healthy donors (TCRdb year 2017). Looking at the study overall: A later analysis indicated that the roughly 120 validation repertoires were generated on the platform also employed for the 670 or so repertoires of the first cohort. Besides the first cohort of hundreds of subjects, a separate validation cohort made up of 95 to 150 different subjects was used. The study combined high-throughput TCR immunosequencing, statistical association of individual TCRs with disease status, and machine learning to predict cytomegalovirus infection status. The study was designed to test whether signatures of past pathogen exposure could be identified by cataloging public T cell receptors. The research as a whole found: A later analysis lacked HLA typing for the validation cohort, so it scored co-occurrence in that cohort across all 130 or so repertoires. Cytomegalovirus status was reported to be diagnosed by the classifier with high specificity and sensitivity in both the original and validation cohorts. The study listed 150 to 200 TCR beta chains as associated with cytomegalovirus. In vitro tests confirmed that a few of the cytomegalovirus-associated TCR beta chains recognize cytomegalovirus antigens. The authors suggested that the approach could potentially be generalized to other disease states and immunological phenotypes. Of the cluster scores, 94% were above 0 in a later analysis, which found that TCRs clustered in the first cohort also tended to co-occur in the 120 validation repertoires. Most TCR sequences were seen in very few donors, while some public TCRs were found in many individuals.

The donors belonged to the validation cohort of approximately 130 subjects, which was separate from the roughly 670-subject first cohort. The receptor library was made with the immunoSEQ multiplex PCR assay. In the authors' own workflow: A statistical classification framework was developed to diagnose cytomegalovirus status using the catalog of TCR beta chain sequences. What TCRdb holds here is the immuneACCESS table cut down to in-frame rearrangements. Part of the clones is not present; checked against another copy, under half of the missing clones reflect an unresolved V gene, and the others are unexplained. From that table come the V and J calls and clone size; the DNA was used to work out D and trimming. The sample contains 110,000 or so clones, 80% to 90% of them found a single time. The ten largest clones capture about 4.2% of the sample. The clonotype originates from a man aged 18 to 29 in good health and CMV-seropositive. Specimen: PBMCs.

The nucleotides read TGCAGCGTAGACCCGGGACAGCCCTACGAGCAGTACTTC. It translates to CSVDPGQPYEQYF. The V gene is TRBV29-1 and the J gene is TRBJ2-7; 7 bases in the middle match TRBD1. The CDR3 runs 13 residues from the cysteine to the phenylalanine. CDR3 DNA is the only sequence kept; it has 39 bases, read in frame from the first base. Here V drops 6 bases and J drops 2 bases, and the junction holds 7 bases not matched to any gene. Reading the germline V gene gives CDR1 SQVTM and CDR2 ANQGSEA.